This T cell receptor beta chain was sequenced in a study of cytomegalovirus exposure and HLA in healthy donors. Broader study findings: Prior analysis indicated that the majority of TCR beta V segments exhibited productivity approximately 90% or approximately 30% of the time.

Germline CDR1 is SQVTM and CDR2 is ANQGSEA. Deletions cut 8 bases from V and 4 bases from J, with 14 bases between. This CDR3 has 12 residues. Worth noting for this clone: Its antigen is not known.

The PCR employed 60 Vbeta primers together with 13 Jbeta primers. The assay was immunoSEQ multiplex PCR, and TCRdb's table has in-frame clones only and misses some. Here the sample spans around 190,000 clones, approximately 79% being singletons. The sample was PBMCs. The receptor's source is a woman in her late teens or twenties in good health and CMV-seronegative. The chain has TRBV29-1 and TRBJ2-5, with a tentative D call TRBD1 (7 bases). As DNA, the CDR3 is TGCAGCACACAGGGGACTGGAGAGACCCAGTACTTC. This sequence encodes CSTQGTGETQYF.